This entry features one T cell receptor (beta chain) sequence. The data originate from a study of T cell changes during pregnancy in multiple sclerosis. Germline V CDR1 and CDR2: SNHLY, FYNNEI. With 6 bases removed from V and 0 bases from J, the gap between germline ends came to 13 bases. The CDR3 runs to 15 residues. Assay: immunoSEQ multiplex PCR; the TCRdb copy retains only in-frame clones and omits some. Counted here are about 49,000 clones, 94% occurring once; the ten biggest clones make up less than 6%. This material consisted of CD8+ T cells from peripheral blood mononuclear cells, taken before pregnancy. This TCR was sampled from a female donor with multiple sclerosis, enrolled in a pregnancy study. The rearrangement joins TRBV2 to TRBJ2-3; no clear D gene. CDR3 amino acids: CASSESVTSTDTQYF. For the CDR3, the DNA is TGTGCCAGCAGCGAGAGCGTGACTAGCACAGATACGCAGTATTTT.